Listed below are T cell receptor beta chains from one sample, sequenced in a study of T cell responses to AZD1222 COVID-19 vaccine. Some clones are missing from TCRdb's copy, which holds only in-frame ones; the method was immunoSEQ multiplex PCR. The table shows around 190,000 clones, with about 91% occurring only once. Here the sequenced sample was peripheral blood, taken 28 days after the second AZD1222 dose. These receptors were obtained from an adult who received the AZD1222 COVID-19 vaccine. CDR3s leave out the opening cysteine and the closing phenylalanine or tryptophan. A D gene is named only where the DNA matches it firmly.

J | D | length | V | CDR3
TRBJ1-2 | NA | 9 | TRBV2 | ASSEMGGYT
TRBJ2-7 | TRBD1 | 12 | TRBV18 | ASSPDRDDYEQY
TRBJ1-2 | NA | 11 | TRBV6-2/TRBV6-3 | ASSLGRNYGYT
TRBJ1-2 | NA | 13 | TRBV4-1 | ASSQDLRQNYGYT
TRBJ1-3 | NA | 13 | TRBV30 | AWRALRRSGNTIY
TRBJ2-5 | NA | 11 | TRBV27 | ASSLSGQETQY
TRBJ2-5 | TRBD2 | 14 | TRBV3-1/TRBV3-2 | ASSQLLAGGLETQY
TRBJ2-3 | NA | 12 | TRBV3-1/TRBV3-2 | ASSQDLGTDTQY
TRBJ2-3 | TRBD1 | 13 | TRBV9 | ASSGQGAWTDTQY
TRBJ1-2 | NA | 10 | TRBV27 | ASSQRGVGYT
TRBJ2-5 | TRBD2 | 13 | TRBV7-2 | ASSFNAGVQETQY
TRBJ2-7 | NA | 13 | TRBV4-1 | ASSPNPAGAYEQY
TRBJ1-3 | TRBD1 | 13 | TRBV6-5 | ASRRQGTSGNTIY
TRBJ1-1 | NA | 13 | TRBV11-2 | ASSLGGRGFTEAF
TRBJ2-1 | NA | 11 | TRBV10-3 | AISESVGERQF
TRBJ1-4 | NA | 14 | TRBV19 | ASSIVGGAVNEKLF
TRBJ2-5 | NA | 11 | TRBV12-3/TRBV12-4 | ASSLGQQETQY
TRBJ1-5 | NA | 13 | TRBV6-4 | ASSDPGRDGPPQH
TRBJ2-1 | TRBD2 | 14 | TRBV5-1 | ASSIWTSGDNGEQF
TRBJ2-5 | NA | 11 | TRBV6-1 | ASSENLVETQY
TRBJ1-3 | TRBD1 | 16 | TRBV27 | ASSPTGIDVLSGNTIY
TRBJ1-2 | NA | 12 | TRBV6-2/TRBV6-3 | ASSGRAFDYGYT
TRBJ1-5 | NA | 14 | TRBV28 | ASSLTSRWAQQPQH
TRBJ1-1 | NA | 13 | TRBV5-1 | ASSLQGPMNTEAF
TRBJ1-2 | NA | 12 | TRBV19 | ASSTRVAGYGYT
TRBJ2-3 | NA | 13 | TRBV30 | AWSVRKSYTDTQY
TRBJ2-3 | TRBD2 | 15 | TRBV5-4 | ASSPGGARYPTDTQY
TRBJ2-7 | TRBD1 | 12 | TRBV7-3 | ASSSGQGSYEQY
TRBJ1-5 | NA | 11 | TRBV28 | ASRTDSNQPQH
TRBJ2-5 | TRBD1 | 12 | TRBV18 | ASSLLTGKETQY
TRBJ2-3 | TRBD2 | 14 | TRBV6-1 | ASSVESSGGPDTQY
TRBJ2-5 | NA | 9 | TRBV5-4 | ASSLSETQY
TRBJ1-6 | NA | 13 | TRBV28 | ASSLSFQEHSPLH
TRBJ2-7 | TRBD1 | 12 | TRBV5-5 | ASSRGQGGYEQY
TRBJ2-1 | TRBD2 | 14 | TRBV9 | ASSHPLAGGNNEQF
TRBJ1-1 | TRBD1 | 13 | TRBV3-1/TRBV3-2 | ASSQGVTGHTEAF
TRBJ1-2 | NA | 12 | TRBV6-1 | ASSERIGSYGYT
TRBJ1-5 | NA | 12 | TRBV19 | ASSREQVYQPQH
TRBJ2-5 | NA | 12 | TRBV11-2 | ASSARTVQETQY
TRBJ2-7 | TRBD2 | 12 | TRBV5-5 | ASSPGGGSHEQY
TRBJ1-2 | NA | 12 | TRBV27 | ASSFPDPLYGYT
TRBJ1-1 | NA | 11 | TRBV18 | ASSPFEMTEAF
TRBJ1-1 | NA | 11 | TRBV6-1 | ASSETVRTEAF
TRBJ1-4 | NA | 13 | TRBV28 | ASSLGGATNEKLF
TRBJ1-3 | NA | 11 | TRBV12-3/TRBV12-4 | ASSPSGRNTIY
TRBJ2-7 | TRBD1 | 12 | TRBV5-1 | ASSATGQAYEQY
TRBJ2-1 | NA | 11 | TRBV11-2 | ASSPGPNNEQF
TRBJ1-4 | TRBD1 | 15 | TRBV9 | ASSPQGTGLIGEKLF
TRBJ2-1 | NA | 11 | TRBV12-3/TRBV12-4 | ASSLGYDNEQF
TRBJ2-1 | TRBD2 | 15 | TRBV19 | ASSIPTTSGGYNEQF
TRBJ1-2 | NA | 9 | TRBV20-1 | SARRGEGYT
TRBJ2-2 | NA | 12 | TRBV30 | AWMRGGNTGELF
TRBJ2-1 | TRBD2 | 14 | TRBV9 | ASSGTSGGAVNEQF
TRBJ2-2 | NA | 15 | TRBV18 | ASSPLWGGANTGELF
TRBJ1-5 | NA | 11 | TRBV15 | ATSRDSYQPQH
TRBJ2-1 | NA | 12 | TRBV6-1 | ASSESGSYNEQF
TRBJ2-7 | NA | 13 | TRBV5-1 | ASSLGPLTHYEQY